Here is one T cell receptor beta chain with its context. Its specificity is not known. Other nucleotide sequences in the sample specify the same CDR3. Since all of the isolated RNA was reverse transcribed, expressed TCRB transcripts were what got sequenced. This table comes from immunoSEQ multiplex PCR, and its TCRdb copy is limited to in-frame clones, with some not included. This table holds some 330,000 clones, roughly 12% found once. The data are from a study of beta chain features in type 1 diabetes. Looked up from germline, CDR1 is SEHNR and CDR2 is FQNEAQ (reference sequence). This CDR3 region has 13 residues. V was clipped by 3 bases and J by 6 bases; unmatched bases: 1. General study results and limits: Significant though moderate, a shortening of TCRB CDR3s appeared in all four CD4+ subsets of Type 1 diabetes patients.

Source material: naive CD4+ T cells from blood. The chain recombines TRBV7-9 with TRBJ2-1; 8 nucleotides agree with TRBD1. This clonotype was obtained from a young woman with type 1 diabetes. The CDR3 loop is CASSFTGGNEQFF. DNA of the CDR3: TGTGCCAGCAGCTTTACAGGGGGCAATGAGCAGTTCTTC.